This T cell receptor beta chain was obtained from a study of glioma-infiltrating T cells. Using RNA template, CDR3s of TCR alpha and beta were amplified with iRepertoire arm-PCR. Input was roughly 85-400 ng of tissue mRNA or PBMC total RNA. MiXCR, applied by TCRdb to the multiplex PCR reads, yields one record per CDR3 protein. This table has approximately 140,000 distinct CDR3 sequences, 24% appearing once. Ten or more counts support this clonotype. CDR1 is MNHNY, CDR2 SVGAGI, per germline (reference sequence). The CDR3 totals 13 residues. V shed 0 bases and J shed 7 bases, with 10 bases lying between them.

The rearrangement uses TRBV6-6 and TRBJ2-7, with D possibly TRBD1 on 6 matching bases. The receptor's source is a human donor with low-grade glioma or glioblastoma, undergoing nonglioma brain surgery, or in good health (not recorded which). The sample consisted of glioma tissue, nonneoplastic brain tissue, or PBMCs (not recorded which). Here the CDR3 DNA reads TGTGCCAGCAGTTACTCGGGGGCAGGAGAGCAGTACGTC. Translated, it gives CASSYSGAGEQYV.